This is a list of T cell receptor beta chains from one sample in a study of blood T cell repertoires in COVID-19. Profiling relied on immunoSEQ multiplex PCR, and the TCRdb table lists in-frame clones only, not all of them. Counted here are 55,000 to 85,000 clones, 90% occurring once; the ten biggest clones make up over 4%. Sequenced: peripheral blood. The source of these receptors is a woman under 30 with acute or convalescent COVID-19. Both conserved end residues are part of each CDR3. D genes are given only for firm matches. Clone size is not always given. Where it is, it says once, few, many or a class for expanded clones.

TRBD1	TRBJ1-5	-	TRBV19	TGTGCCAGTAGTACCGGGACAGGGGCCGTCAGCTACAATCAGCCCCAGCATTTT	CASSTGTGAVSYNQPQHF
TRBD1	TRBJ1-5	-	TRBV19	TGTGCCACCCAAAGCAGGGGGCGAGCGGGCAATCAGCCCCAGCATTTT	CATQSRGRAGNQPQHF
-	TRBJ1-5	-	TRBV6-6	TGTGCCAGCAAGAGCGTCTGGGAGGCAAATCAGCCCCAGCATTTT	CASKSVWEANQPQHF
-	TRBJ2-4	-	TRBV6-6	TGTGCCAGCAGTTACTCAAGAGAACTAGCCAAAAACATTCAGTACTTC	CASSYSRELAKNIQYF
-	TRBJ1-1	-	TRBV5-4	TGTGCCAGCAGACTCTCCGAGGGATTGAACACTGAAGCTTTCTTT	CASRLSEGLNTEAFF
TRBD1	TRBJ1-4	-	TRBV3-1/TRBV3-2	TGTGCCAGCAGCCCGGGGACAGGGAATGAAAAACTGTTTTTT	CASSPGTGNEKLFF
-	TRBJ1-1	-	TRBV5-1	TGCGCCAGCAGTTCTGGACAGAATGAAGCTTTCTTT	CASSSGQNEAFF
TRBD1	TRBJ1-4	once	TRBV4-1	TGCGCCAGCAGCCAAGATGGAACAGGGGGTGAAAAACTGTTTTTT	CASSQDGTGGEKLFF
TRBD1	TRBJ1-4	-	TRBV5-1	TGCGCCAGCAGCCGGGGGGGACAGACTAATGAAAAACTGTTTTTT	CASSRGGQTNEKLFF
-	TRBJ2-7	many	TRBV4-1	TGCGCCAGCAGCCCGGGGACATTGACCTACGAGCAGTACTTC	CASSPGTLTYEQYF